The clone carrying this T cell receptor (beta chain) was detected a few times. Its antigen is undetermined. Time point meaning: newly diagnosed GD, antithyroid drugs for less than 3 months. PBMC-derived RNA was used for the TCR library. The TCR beta library used iRepertoire HTBI primers with Arm-PCR amplification of CDR3. MiXCR, applied by TCRdb to the multiplex PCR reads, yields one record per CDR3 protein. The sample includes hundreds of thousands of distinct CDR3 sequences, roughly 15% seen only once; the top ten take 15% to 20%. This record comes from a study of regulatory T cells in long-lasting Graves disease. General study points: The persistent group shared about 2,500 public clonotypes, more than the approximately 970 shared by new patients. Persistent disease exhibited a predilection for TRBV28, TRBJ1-2 and TRBJ2-5.

V lost 2 bases, J lost 3 bases, and 22 bases lay in between. CDR3 length equals 18 residues. Germline values: CDR1 MNHEY, CDR2 SMNVEV (reference sequence). The same data also went into a second study, on T cells in Graves' hyperthyroidism and ophthalmopathy. That paper states: When the TCR CDR3 underwent first-round RT-PCR, the HTBI primer set was used.

The sequences come from peripheral blood mononuclear cells (PBMCs), collected at new diagnosis, from a patient treated with antithyroid drugs. The TCR was taken from a woman under 40 with Graves disease. The chain uses TRBV27 and TRBJ2-5; D may match TRBD1 or TRBD2 (6 bases each). CDR3 loop: CASSLRLGQGGNEETQYF. In DNA, the CDR3 is TGTGCCAGCAGTTTACGCCTCGGGCAAGGGGGGAATGAAGAGACCCAGTACTTC.